This T cell receptor (beta chain) is drawn from a study of blood T cell repertoires in COVID-19. Across the study: Sites across the United States, Italy and Spain contributed samples from acute and convalescent COVID-19. PBMCs, B-cell-depleted T cells, or T cells were the source of the cDNA or gDNA that made up the material.

Authors' methods: Amplification from reference gene primers served as the basis for estimated nucleated cell counts. TCRdb's copy holds only in-frame clones and misses some; the assay was immunoSEQ multiplex PCR. V and J calls and clone size are given by that table; D and trimming were obtained from the DNA. Counted here are around 59,000 clones, around 82% occurring once; the ten biggest clones make up 5.5% to 7.5%. V shed 5 bases and J 4 bases; nucleotides not matched to a gene: 3. CDR1 and CDR2 (germline): SGHTA, FQGTGA. This CDR3 contains 15 residues. The sample taken for sequencing was peripheral blood. The rearrangement uses TRBV7-3 and TRBJ2-3, with 13 bases fitting TRBD2. The receptor comes from a man aged 55 to 70 with acute or convalescent COVID-19. The CDR3 is CASSRGTSGADTQYF. The CDR3 nucleotides read TGTGCCAGCAGCAGGGGGACTAGCGGGGCAGATACGCAGTATTTT.